One sample yielded the 27 T cell receptor beta chains listed below, sequenced in a study of T cell changes during pregnancy in multiple sclerosis. Produced via immunoSEQ multiplex PCR; TCRdb's table is partial and in-frame only. This table holds fewer than 90,000 clones, 85% to 95% found once. The sample consisted of peripheral blood, taken in the third trimester of pregnancy. Receptors were obtained from a female donor with multiple sclerosis, enrolled in a pregnancy study.

This chain joins TRBV28 and TRBJ1-2; D is ambiguous. CDR3 length equals 13 residues. Per germline, CDR1 MDHEN and CDR2 SYDVKM. V lost 2 bases and J lost 4, with 8 bases in between. CDR3 protein: CASSLTVRYGYTF. CDR3 DNA sequence: TGTGCCAGCAGTTTAACAGTCCGCTATGGCTACACCTTC.

This chain uses TRBV7-6 with TRBJ2-1, with TRBD1 matching 7 bases. The germline CDR1 and CDR2 sequences are SGHVS and FNYEAQ. After removal of 5 bases from V and 7 bases from J, the junction contained 11 bases not matched to a gene. The CDR3 loop spans 15 amino acids. Here the CDR3 DNA reads TGTGCCAGCAGCACCAGACAGGGTCCGGGGAATGAGCAGTTCTTC. This translates into CASSTRQGPGNEQFF.

This clone has just one count. The chain joins TRBV11-2 to TRBJ2-7, with D possibly being TRBD1 (6 bases). Germline V lookup: CDR1 SGHAT, CDR2 FQNNGV. The CDR3 extends over 13 amino acids. V dropped 5 bases and J dropped 5 bases, with 13 bases sitting between them. This CDR3 is CASSPPDSHEQYF. CDR3 sequence (DNA): TGTGCCAGCAGCCCTCCGGACAGCCACGAGCAGTACTTC.

The chain employs TRBV6-5 and TRBJ2-7, with 11 bases aligning to TRBD1. V was pared by 6 bases and J by 3 bases, with 4 bases of the junction left unmatched. The CDR3 has 14 amino acids. CDR1 and CDR2 from the germline V gene are MNHEY and SVGAGI. The CDR3 region is CASSLGTGGYEQYF. In DNA, the CDR3 is TGTGCCAGCAGCCTCGGGACAGGGGGCTACGAGCAGTACTTC.

The chain carries TRBV27 and TRBJ2-2; perhaps TRBD1 as D (5 bases). CDR1 is MNHEY, CDR2 SMNVEV, per germline (reference sequence). Trimming took 6 bases from V and 2 from J, leaving 10 bases between them. This CDR3 contains 14 residues. CDR3 residues: CASSSGPNTGELFF. CDR3 nucleotides: TGTGCCAGCAGCTCAGGGCCCAACACCGGGGAGCTGTTTTTT.

The gene calls are TRBV13 and TRBJ2-1, with a possible D match to TRBD2 (6 bases). Germline V gene data show CDR1 as PRHDT and CDR2 as FYEKMQ (reference sequence). The germline V and J ends were trimmed by 5 bases and 5 bases, with 16 bases remaining between them. This CDR3 is 15 amino acids long. CDR3 protein: CASSHGGALHNEQFF. In DNA form, the CDR3 reads TGTGCCAGCAGCCACGGAGGGGCCCTCCACAATGAGCAGTTCTTC.

The chain couples TRBV19 to TRBJ2-7; maybe TRBD2 (5 bases). The CDR3 totals 14 residues. Germline V CDR1 and CDR2: LNHDA, SQIVND (reference sequence). Trimming took 3 bases from V and 4 from J, leaving 13 bases between them. In nucleotides, the CDR3 is TGTGCCAGTAGTATGGGAGTTGGGCGGTACGAGCAGTACTTC. Protein product: CASSMGVGRYEQYF.

The chain is built from TRBV9 and TRBJ1-2; TRBD1 might be the D (5 bases). V was clipped by 4 bases and J by 3 bases, with 13 bases between them. The CDR3 extends over 14 amino acids. Germline CDR1 is SGDLS and CDR2 is YYNGEE. The CDR3 DNA is TGTGCCAGCAGCCCGGGGGATGGGGACTATGGCTACACCTTC. This sequence encodes CASSPGDGDYGYTF.

The chain is built from TRBV4-1 and TRBJ2-2; 7 bases are shared with TRBD2. The germline CDR1 and CDR2 sequences are MGHRA and YSYEKL. V was pared by 7 bases and J by 3 bases, with 11 bases of the junction left unmatched. CDR3 length: 16 amino acids. DNA for the CDR3: TGCGCCAGCACCCTTTCGGGGGAGGGCGACACCGGGGAGCTGTTTTTT. Protein product: CASTLSGEGDTGELFF.

The chain joins TRBV29-1 to TRBJ2-7, with no clear D. Deletions cut 2 bases from V and 6 bases from J, with 14 bases between. The length of the CDR3 is 13 residues. From germline, CDR1 is SQVTM and CDR2 ANQGSEA. CDR3 in DNA: TGCAGCGTTGAATCGCCCACTTCACGCGAGCAGTACTTC. Its translation is CSVESPTSREQYF.

In this sample, this clone turned up once. The J gene is TRBJ2-6, the V gene TRBV15, with 9 bases fitting TRBD1. The CDR3 spans 18 residues. With V trimmed by 4 bases and J by 0 bases, 7 bases remained unmatched. Germline CDR1 reads LNHNV; CDR2 reads YYDKDF (reference sequence). The CDR3 DNA follows: TGTGCCACCAGCACCCCTGACAGGGGGTCCTCTGGGGCCAACGTCCTGACTTTC. It is translated as CATSTPDRGSSGANVLTF.

The chain uses TRBV5-1 and TRBJ2-3; D perhaps matches TRBD2 (6 bases). The CDR3 is made up of 14 amino acids. Germline V gene lookup returns CDR1 SGHRS and CDR2 YFSETQ. V was pared by 0 bases and J by 3 bases, with 8 bases between. This chain's CDR3 is CASSLVAATDTQYF. The DNA for the CDR3 is TGCGCCAGCAGCTTGGTAGCGGCTACAGATACGCAGTATTTT.

J is TRBJ2-2 and V is TRBV9; 9 bases map to TRBD1. CDR1 and CDR2 (germline): SGDLS, YYNGEE. Trimming took 3 bases from V and 4 from J; bases not matched to a gene: 4. This CDR3 comprises 15 residues. The CDR3 bases are TGTGCCAGCAGCGGACAGGGGGGCCTCACCGGGGAGCTGTTTTTT. Protein product: CASSGQGGLTGELFF. The complete variable domain, with remaining parts taken from reference TRBV9 and TRBJ2-2, reads DSGVTQTPKHLITATGQRVTLRCSPRSGDLSVYWYQQSLDQGLQFLIQYYNGEERAKGNILERFSAQQFPDLHSELNLSSLELGDSALYFCASSGQGGLTGELFFGEGSRLTVL.

This rearrangement joins TRBV30 to TRBJ1-1, with a possible D match to TRBD1 (6 bases). The CDR3 contains 15 residues. V was cut by 2 bases and J by 0 bases, with 13 bases left in between. Germline V gene lookup returns CDR1 GTSNPN and CDR2 SVGIG (reference sequence). The CDR3 bases are TGTGCCTGGAGTATCGGACAGAGAATGAACACTGAAGCTTTCTTT. Protein sequence: CAWSIGQRMNTEAFF. Full variable domain (outside the CDR3, taken from reference TRBV30 and TRBJ1-1): SQTIHQWPATLVQPVGSPLSLECTVEGTSNPNLYWYRQAAGRGLQLLFYSVGIGQISSEVPQNLSASRPQDRQFILSSKKLLLSDSGFYLCAWSIGQRMNTEAFFGQGTRLTVV.

This clone appeared once. This rearrangement joins TRBV5-4 to TRBJ2-2; a weak D match, TRBD1 (6 bases). This CDR3 is 14 amino acids long. CDR1 and CDR2 (germline): SGHNT, YYREEE (reference sequence). The V gene lost 9 bases and the J gene lost 6 bases, with 18 bases spanning the gap. The CDR3 bases are TGTGCCACCCGAGGGGGAGTAAAGCCCGGGGAGCTGTTTTTT. Amino acids: CATRGGVKPGELFF.

The chain links TRBV27 to TRBJ2-3, with D tentatively TRBD1 (6 bases). Trimming shortened V by 10 bases and J by 0 bases, and 17 bases separated the two germline ends. The V gene's germline CDR1 is MNHEY and CDR2 SMNVEV (reference sequence). The CDR3 contains 15 residues. The CDR3 is CATLSGTSSTDTQYF. Written as DNA, the CDR3 is TGTGCCACCCTCTCCGGGACATCTAGCACAGATACGCAGTATTTT.

V and J are TRBV27 and TRBJ2-7, with 11 bases matching TRBD2. CDR3 length: 15 residues. Trimming removed 5 bases from V and 3 bases from J; junction bases left unmatched: 6. CDR1 and CDR2 from the germline V gene are MNHEY and SMNVEV (reference sequence). The CDR3 is CASSIVAGGFYEQYF. The CDR3 DNA reads TGTGCCAGCAGTATTGTAGCGGGAGGGTTCTACGAGCAGTACTTC.

This clone appeared a single time. The rearrangement links TRBV27 to TRBJ2-3; D remains ambiguous. Germline CDR1 is MNHEY and CDR2 is SMNVEV (reference sequence). The V and J ends lost 6 bases and 0 bases respectively, with 13 bases between them. The CDR3 sequence is 15 residues long. CDR3 DNA: TGTGCCAGCAGGCGAGGTGAAACTAGCACAGATACGCAGTATTTT. Translated: CASRRGETSTDTQYF.

Remarks on this clone: This CDR3 is also generated by other DNA sequences in the sample. The chain carries TRBV6-5 and TRBJ1-1; TRBD1 agrees at 11 bases. V lost 4 bases to trimming and J lost 3 bases; unmatched junction nucleotides: 7. CDR3 length equals 16 residues. Germline V CDR1 and CDR2: MNHEY, SVGAGI. The chain's CDR3 is CASSFTRDRGDTEAFF. The CDR3 region has the DNA TGTGCCAGCAGTTTCACCCGGGACAGGGGGGACACTGAAGCTTTCTTT.

The chain joins TRBV5-1 to TRBJ2-1; 7 bases match TRBD1. Germline CDR1 reads SGHRS; CDR2 reads YFSETQ. CDR3 size: 13 residues. V was pared by 1 base and J by 5 bases, with 0 bases of the junction left unmatched. The DNA for the CDR3 is TGCGCCAGCAGCTTGACAGGGGACAATGAGCAGTTCTTC. It encodes CASSLTGDNEQFF.

The chain has TRBV18 and TRBJ1-2, with 8 nucleotides matching TRBD1. CDR1 is KGHSH and CDR2 is LQKENI in the germline V gene. The CDR3 is 14 residues long. V was clipped by 3 bases and J by 6 bases; unmatched bases: 6. The DNA of the CDR3 is TGTGCCAGCTCACCCTTGGACAGGGCGGATGGCTACACCTTC. Protein sequence: CASSPLDRADGYTF.

The rearrangement uses TRBV6-5 and TRBJ1-2; 11 nucleotides align to TRBD1. With V trimmed by 4 bases and J by 7 bases, 8 bases remained unmatched. This CDR3 region has 15 residues. Germline-derived CDR1 and CDR2 are MNHEY and SVGAGI. In nucleotides, the CDR3 is TGTGCCAGCAGTTCTTGGGACAGGGGGAGCGGTGGCTACACCTTC. Translated, it gives CASSSWDRGSGGYTF.

This chain uses TRBV6-5 with TRBJ1-2, with D unclear. CDR3 length: 14 residues. Per the germline V gene, CDR1 is MNHEY and CDR2 is SVGAGI. V lost 0 bases and J 6 bases, leaving 11 bases between the germline ends. CDR3 in amino acids: CASSYSRAEDGYTF. CDR3 in DNA: TGTGCCAGCAGTTACTCGAGGGCGGAGGATGGCTACACCTTC.

V usage is TRBV2 and J usage is TRBJ2-1, with 12 positions matching TRBD2. The CDR3 is 15 residues long. In germline, CDR1 is SNHLY, CDR2 FYNNEI. Trimming took 7 bases from V and 7 from J; bases not matched to a gene: 8. CDR3: CASKMTSGSANEQFF. CDR3 nucleotides: TGTGCCAGCAAAATGACTAGCGGGAGTGCGAATGAGCAGTTCTTC.

The V call is TRBV5-1, the J call TRBJ2-7, with 9 positions matching TRBD1. Germline assignment: CDR1 SGHRS and CDR2 YFSETQ. The CDR3 sequence is 16 residues long. J was trimmed by 2 bases and V by 0 bases; bases with no gene match: 6. The CDR3 DNA reads TGCGCCAGCAGCTTGGACCCTGGACAGGGGACCTACGAGCAGTACTTC. This encodes CASSLDPGQGTYEQYF. Full variable domain (missing parts from reference TRBV5-1 and TRBJ2-7): KAGVTQTPRYLIKTRGQQVTLSCSPISGHRSVSWYQQTPGQGLQFLFEYFSETQRNKGNFPGRFSGRQFSNSRSEMNVSTLELGDSALYLCASSLDPGQGTYEQYFGPGTRLTVT.

This clone occurred a few times. This CDR3 is CSVEWAPTEAFF. The CDR3, as DNA: TGCAGCGTTGAGTGGGCGCCCACTGAAGCTTTCTTT. The V and J genes are TRBV29-1 and TRBJ1-1; D unresolved. Trimming removed 3 bases from V and 4 bases from J, with 9 bases in between. The CDR3 sequence is 12 residues long. Germline V gives CDR1 SQVTM, CDR2 ANQGSEA.

The chain recombines TRBV19 with TRBJ1-2, with D maybe TRBD1 (5 bases). The V end was cut by 7 bases, the J end by 4 bases, with 10 bases between. Germline CDR1 and CDR2: LNHDA and SQIVND (reference sequence). The length of the CDR3 is 12 residues. The CDR3 bases are TGTGCCAGTACCATAGACAGCTATGGCTACACCTTC. Its protein is CASTIDSYGYTF.